This T cell receptor beta chain was profiled in a study of cytomegalovirus exposure and HLA in healthy donors. Study in general: A preliminary data release comprised tens of millions of unique TCRs obtained from HLA-typed donors.

CDR3 length equals 14 residues. The V and J ends lost 6 bases and 3 bases respectively, with 12 bases between them. CDR1 and CDR2 (germline): LNHDA, SQIVND (reference sequence). Of note for this clone: Its antigen remains unidentified.

Whole-study findings and limits: Later analysis demonstrated an association between a missense DCLRE1C variant and TCR beta V- and J-gene trimming. Some public TCRs appeared in many individuals, while most sequences were rare. Using the classifier, cytomegalovirus status was reportedly diagnosed with high specificity and sensitivity.

PCR amplification relied on 60 Vbeta primers (plus 13 Jbeta primers). The assay was immunoSEQ multiplex PCR, and TCRdb's table has in-frame clones only and misses some. Among around 100,000 clones listed, around 78% were seen once. The sequenced sample consisted of PBMCs. This sequence joins TRBV19 and TRBJ2-1; possibly TRBD2 for D (6 bases). This TCR came from a male donor in good health and CMV-seropositive. This chain's CDR3 is CASSLGLNYNEQFF. The CDR3 DNA reads as TGTGCCAGTAGCCTGGGACTTAACTACAATGAGCAGTTCTTC. Full variable domain (outside the CDR3, taken from reference TRBV19 and TRBJ2-1): DGGITQSPKYLFRKEGQNVTLSCEQNLNHDAMYWYRQDPGQGLRLIYYSQIVNDFQKGDIAEGYSVSREKKESFPLTVTSAQKNPTAFYLCASSLGLNYNEQFFGPGTRLTVL.